This T cell receptor (beta chain) appears in the sequencing data of a study of blood T cell repertoires in COVID-19. In this sample, this clone turned up a few times. Sequencing was performed with immunoSEQ multiplex PCR; in TCRdb, only in-frame clones are kept and a portion is missing. The repertoire includes approximately 99,000 clones, over 75% of them detected once, and under 2.5% sits in the top ten. V lost 2 bases to trimming and J lost 0 bases, with 10 bases between them. In germline, CDR1 is MGHRA, CDR2 YSYEKL. The CDR3 covers 15 residues. The chain uses TRBV4-1 and TRBJ1-1; perhaps TRBD1 as D (5 bases). Sequencing was done on a sample of peripheral blood. The clonotype originates from a human donor in a cohort sampled during active COVID-19. This chain's CDR3 is CASSQLQGLNTEAFF. DNA for the CDR3: TGCGCCAGCAGCCAACTGCAGGGCCTGAACACTGAAGCTTTCTTT.